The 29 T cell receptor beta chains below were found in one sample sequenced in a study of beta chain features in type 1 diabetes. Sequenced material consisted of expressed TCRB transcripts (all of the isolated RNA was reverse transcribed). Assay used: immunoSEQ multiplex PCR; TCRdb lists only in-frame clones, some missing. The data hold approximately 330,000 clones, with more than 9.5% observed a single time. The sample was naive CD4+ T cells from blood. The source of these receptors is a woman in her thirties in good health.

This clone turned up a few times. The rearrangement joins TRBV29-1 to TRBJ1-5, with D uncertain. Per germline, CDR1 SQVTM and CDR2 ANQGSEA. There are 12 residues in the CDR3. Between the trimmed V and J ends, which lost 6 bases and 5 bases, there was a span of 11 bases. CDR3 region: CSVGFRDQPQHF. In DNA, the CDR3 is TGCAGCGTCGGGTTCAGAGATCAGCCCCAGCATTTT.

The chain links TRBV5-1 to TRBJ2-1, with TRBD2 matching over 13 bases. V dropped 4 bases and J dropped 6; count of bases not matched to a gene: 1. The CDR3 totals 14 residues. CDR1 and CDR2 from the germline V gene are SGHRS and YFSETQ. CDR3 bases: TGCGCCAGCAGCGGGACTAGCGGGGTCAATGAGCAGTTCTTC. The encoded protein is CASSGTSGVNEQFF.

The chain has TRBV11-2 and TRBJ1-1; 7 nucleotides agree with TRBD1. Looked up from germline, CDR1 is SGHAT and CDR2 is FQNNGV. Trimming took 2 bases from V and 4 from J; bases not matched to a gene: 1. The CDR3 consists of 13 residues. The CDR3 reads CASSLTGVTEAFF. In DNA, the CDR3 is TGTGCCAGCAGCTTAACAGGGGTCACTGAAGCTTTCTTT.

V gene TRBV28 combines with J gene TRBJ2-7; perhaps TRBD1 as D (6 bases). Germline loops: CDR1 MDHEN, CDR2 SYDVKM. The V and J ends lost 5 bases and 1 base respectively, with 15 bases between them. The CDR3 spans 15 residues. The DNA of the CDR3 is TGTGCCAGCAGTCCAGAACTACAGGGTTCCTACGAGCAGTACTTC. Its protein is CASSPELQGSYEQYF.

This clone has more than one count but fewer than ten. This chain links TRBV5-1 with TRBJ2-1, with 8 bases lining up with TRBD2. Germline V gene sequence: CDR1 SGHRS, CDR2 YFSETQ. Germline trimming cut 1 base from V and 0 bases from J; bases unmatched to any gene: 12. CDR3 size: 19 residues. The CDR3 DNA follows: TGCGCCAGCAGCTTGTCCGCGGGAGGTTTTAAGAGCTCCTACAATGAGCAGTTCTTC. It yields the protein CASSLSAGGFKSSYNEQFF.

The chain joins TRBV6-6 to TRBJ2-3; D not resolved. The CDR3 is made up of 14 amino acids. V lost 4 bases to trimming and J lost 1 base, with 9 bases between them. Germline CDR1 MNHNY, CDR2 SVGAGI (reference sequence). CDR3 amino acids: CASSFNSRTDTQYF. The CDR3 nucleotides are TGTGCCAGCAGTTTTAACAGTCGCACAGATACGCAGTATTTT.

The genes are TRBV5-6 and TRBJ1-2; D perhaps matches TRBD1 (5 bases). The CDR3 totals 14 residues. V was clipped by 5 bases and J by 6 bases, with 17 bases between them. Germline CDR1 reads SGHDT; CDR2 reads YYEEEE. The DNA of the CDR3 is TGTGCCAGCAGTCTTGGCAGTCCGGGGGATGGCTACACCTTC. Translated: CASSLGSPGDGYTF.

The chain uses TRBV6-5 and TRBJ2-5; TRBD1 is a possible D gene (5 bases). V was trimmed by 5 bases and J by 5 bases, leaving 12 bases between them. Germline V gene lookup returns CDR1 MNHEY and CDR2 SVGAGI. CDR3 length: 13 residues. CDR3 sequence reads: CASSPRTRETQYF. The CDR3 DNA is TGTGCCAGCAGTCCGCGGACACGGGAGACCCAGTACTTC.

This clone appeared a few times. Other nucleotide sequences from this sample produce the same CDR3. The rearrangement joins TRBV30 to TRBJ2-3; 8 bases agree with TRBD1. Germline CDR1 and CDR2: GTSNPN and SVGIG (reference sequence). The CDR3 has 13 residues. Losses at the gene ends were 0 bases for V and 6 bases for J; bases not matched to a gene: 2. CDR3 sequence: CAWSVQGVDTQYF. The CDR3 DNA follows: TGTGCCTGGAGTGTACAGGGGGTGGATACGCAGTATTTT.

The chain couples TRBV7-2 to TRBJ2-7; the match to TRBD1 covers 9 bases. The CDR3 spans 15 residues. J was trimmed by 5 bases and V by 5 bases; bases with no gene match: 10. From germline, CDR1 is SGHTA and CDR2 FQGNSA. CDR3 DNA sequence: TGTGCCAGCAGCCCGGGACAGGGCTACTACCACGAGCAGTACTTC. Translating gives CASSPGQGYYHEQYF. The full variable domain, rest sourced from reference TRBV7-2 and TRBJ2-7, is GAGVSQSPSNKVTEKGKDVELRCDPISGHTALYWYRQSLGQGLEFLIYFQGNSAPDKSGLPSDRFSAERTGGSVSTLTIQRTQQEDSAVYLCASSPGQGYYHEQYFGPGTRLTVT.

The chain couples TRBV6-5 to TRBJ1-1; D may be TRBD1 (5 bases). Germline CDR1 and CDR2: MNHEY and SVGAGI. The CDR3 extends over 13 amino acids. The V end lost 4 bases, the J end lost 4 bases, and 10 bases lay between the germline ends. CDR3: CASSLDSSTEAFF. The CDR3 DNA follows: TGTGCCAGCAGTTTAGACAGTAGCACTGAAGCTTTCTTT.

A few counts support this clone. This chain's CDR3 is CASSRTGGPADQPQHF. The DNA for the CDR3 is TGTGCCAGCAGTCGGACAGGGGGTCCGGCGGATCAGCCCCAGCATTTT. The chain recombines TRBV7-9 with TRBJ1-5; 10 bases fit TRBD1. The CDR3 runs 16 residues. CDR1 and CDR2 (germline): SEHNR, FQNEAQ (reference sequence). V trimming: 6 bases; J trimming: 5 bases; junction bases outside the gene matches: 10. Drawing the rest from reference TRBV7-9 and TRBJ1-5, the complete variable domain is DTGVSQNPRHKITKRGQNVTFRCDPISEHNRLYWYRQTLGQGPEFLTYFQNEAQLEKSRLLSDRFSAERPKGSFSTLEIQRTEQGDSAMYLCASSRTGGPADQPQHFGDGTRLSIL.

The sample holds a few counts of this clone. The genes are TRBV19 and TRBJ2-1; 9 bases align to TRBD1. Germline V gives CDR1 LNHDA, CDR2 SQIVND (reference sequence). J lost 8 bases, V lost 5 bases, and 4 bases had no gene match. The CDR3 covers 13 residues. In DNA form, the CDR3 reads TGTGCCAGTAGTGGACAGGGGCGGGATGAGCAGTTCTTC. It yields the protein CASSGQGRDEQFF.

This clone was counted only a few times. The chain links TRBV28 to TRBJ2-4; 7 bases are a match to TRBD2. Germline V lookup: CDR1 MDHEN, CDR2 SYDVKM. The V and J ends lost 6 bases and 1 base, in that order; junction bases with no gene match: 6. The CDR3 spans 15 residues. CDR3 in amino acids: CASRLGGLAKNIQYF. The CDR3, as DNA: TGTGCCAGCAGGTTGGGAGGGCTGGCCAAAAACATTCAGTACTTC.

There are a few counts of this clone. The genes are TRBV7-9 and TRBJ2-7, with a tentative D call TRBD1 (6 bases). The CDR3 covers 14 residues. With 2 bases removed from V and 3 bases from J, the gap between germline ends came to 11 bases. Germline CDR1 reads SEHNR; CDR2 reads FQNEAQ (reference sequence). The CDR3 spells CASSLSGGYYEQYF. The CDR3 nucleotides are TGTGCCAGCAGCTTATCTGGGGGCTACTACGAGCAGTACTTC.

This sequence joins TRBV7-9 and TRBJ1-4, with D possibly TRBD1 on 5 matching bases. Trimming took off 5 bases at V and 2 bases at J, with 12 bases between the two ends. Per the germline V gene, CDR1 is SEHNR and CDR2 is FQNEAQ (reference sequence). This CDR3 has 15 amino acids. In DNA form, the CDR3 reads TGTGCCAGCAGCCCCACGGGGGGGACTAATGAAAAACTGTTTTTT. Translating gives CASSPTGGTNEKLFF.

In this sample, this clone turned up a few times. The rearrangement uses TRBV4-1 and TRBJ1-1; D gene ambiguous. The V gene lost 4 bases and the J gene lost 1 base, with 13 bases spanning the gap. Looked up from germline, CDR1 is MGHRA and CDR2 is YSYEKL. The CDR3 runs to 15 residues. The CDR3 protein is CASSRGSGGNTEAFF. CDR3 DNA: TGCGCCAGCAGCCGTGGGTCGGGAGGGAACACTGAAGCTTTCTTT.

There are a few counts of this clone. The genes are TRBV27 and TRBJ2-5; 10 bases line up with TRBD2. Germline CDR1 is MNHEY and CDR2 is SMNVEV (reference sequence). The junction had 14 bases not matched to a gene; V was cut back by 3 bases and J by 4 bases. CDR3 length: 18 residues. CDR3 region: CASSFFSRAGGRTETQYF. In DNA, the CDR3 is TGTGCCAGCAGTTTTTTTAGTCGAGCGGGAGGGCGGACAGAGACCCAGTACTTC.

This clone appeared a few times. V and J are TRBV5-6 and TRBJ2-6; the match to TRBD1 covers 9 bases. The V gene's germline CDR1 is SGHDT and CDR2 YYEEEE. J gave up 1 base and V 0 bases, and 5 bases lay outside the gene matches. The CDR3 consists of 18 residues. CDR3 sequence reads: CASSLATGGGSGANVLTF. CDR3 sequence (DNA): TGTGCCAGCAGCTTGGCTACAGGGGGCGGATCTGGGGCCAACGTCCTGACTTTC.

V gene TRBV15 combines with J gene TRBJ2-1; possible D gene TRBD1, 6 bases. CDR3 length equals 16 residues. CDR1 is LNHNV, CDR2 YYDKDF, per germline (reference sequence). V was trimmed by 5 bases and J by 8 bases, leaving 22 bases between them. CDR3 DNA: TGTGCCACCAGCCTCTTCCCTCAGGGGAGTGGCGATGAGCAGTTCTTC. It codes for CATSLFPQGSGDEQFF.

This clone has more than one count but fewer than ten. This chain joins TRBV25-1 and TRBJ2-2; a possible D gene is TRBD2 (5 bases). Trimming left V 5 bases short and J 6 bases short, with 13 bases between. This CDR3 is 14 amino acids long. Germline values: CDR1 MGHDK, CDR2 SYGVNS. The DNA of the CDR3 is TGTGCCAGCAGTACTATAGCGAGTTCCGGGGAGCTGTTTTTT. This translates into CASSTIASSGELFF.

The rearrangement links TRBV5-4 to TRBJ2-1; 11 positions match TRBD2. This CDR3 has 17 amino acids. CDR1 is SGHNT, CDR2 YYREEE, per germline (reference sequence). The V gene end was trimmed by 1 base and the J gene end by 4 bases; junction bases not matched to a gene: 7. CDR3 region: CASSLSVAGGSYNEQFF. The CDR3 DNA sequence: TGTGCCAGCAGCTTGTCAGTAGCGGGAGGGTCTTACAATGAGCAGTTCTTC.

The CDR3 sequence: CSVGPGQGPPYEQYF. The CDR3, as DNA: TGCAGCGTTGGTCCGGGACAGGGTCCCCCCTACGAGCAGTACTTC. The chain recombines TRBV29-1 with TRBJ2-7; 9 bases are a match to TRBD1. Germline values: CDR1 SQVTM, CDR2 ANQGSEA. After removal of 4 bases from V and 2 bases from J, the junction contained 9 bases not matched to a gene. This CDR3 has 15 residues.

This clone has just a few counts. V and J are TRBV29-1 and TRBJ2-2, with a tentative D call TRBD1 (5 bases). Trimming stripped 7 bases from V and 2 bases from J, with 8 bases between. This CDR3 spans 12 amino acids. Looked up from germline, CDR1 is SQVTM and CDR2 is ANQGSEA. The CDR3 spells CSAGLNTGELFF. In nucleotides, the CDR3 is TGCAGCGCAGGGCTTAACACCGGGGAGCTGTTTTTT.

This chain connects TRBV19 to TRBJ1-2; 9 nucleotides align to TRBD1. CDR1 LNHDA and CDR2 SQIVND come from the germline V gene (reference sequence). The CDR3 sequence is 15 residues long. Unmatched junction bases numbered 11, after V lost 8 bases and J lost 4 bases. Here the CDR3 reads CASHPGDRVIYGYTF. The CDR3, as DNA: TGTGCCAGTCACCCTGGGGACAGGGTCATCTATGGCTACACCTTC. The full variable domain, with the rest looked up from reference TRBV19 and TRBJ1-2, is DGGITQSPKYLFRKEGQNVTLSCEQNLNHDAMYWYRQDPGQGLRLIYYSQIVNDFQKGDIAEGYSVSREKKESFPLTVTSAQKNPTAFYLCASHPGDRVIYGYTFGSGTRLTVV.

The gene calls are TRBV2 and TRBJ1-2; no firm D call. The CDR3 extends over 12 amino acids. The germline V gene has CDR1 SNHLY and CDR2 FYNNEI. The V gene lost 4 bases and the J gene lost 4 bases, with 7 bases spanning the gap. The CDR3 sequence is CASSGEGYGYTF. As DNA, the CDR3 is TGTGCCAGCAGTGGCGAGGGCTATGGCTACACCTTC. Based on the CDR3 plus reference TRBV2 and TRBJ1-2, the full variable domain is EPEVTQTPSHQVTQMGQEVILRCVPISNHLYFYWYRQILGQKVEFLVSFYNNEISEKSEIFDDQFSVERPDGSNFTLKIRSTKLEDSAMYFCASSGEGYGYTFGSGTRLTVV.

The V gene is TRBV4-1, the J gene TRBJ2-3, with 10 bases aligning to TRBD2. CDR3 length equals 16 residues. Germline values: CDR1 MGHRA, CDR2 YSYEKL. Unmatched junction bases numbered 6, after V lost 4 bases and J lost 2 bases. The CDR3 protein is CASSRGLADPTDTQYF. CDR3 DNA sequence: TGCGCCAGCAGCCGCGGACTAGCGGACCCCACAGATACGCAGTATTTT.

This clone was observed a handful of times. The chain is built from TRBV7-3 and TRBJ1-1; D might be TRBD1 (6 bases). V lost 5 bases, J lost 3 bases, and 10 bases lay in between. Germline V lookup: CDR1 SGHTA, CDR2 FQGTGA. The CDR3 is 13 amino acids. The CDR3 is CASSQDSDTEAFF. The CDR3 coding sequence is TGTGCCAGCAGCCAGGACAGTGACACTGAAGCTTTCTTT.

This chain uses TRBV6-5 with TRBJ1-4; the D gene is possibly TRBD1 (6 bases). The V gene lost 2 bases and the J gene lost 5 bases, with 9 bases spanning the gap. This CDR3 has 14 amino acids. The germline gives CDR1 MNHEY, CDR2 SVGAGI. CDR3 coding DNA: TGTGCCAGCAGTTACACAGGGCAGAATGAAAAACTGTTTTTT. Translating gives CASSYTGQNEKLFF.